The 29 T cell receptor beta chains below were found in one sample sequenced in a study of blood T cell repertoires in COVID-19. Using immunoSEQ multiplex PCR, the repertoire was profiled, and TCRdb retains in-frame clones only, with some absent. The sample yields around 290,000 clones, 70% to 90% seen once. The sample was PBMCs or T cells enriched from blood (not recorded which). The source of these receptors is a woman in her 30s who had recovered from COVID-19.

The rearrangement uses TRBV2 and TRBJ1-5; D perhaps matches TRBD1 (6 bases). Germline values: CDR1 SNHLY, CDR2 FYNNEI. The germline V and J ends were trimmed by 1 base and 3 bases, with 28 bases remaining between them. The CDR3 consists of 21 residues. In DNA form, the CDR3 reads TGTGCCAGCAGTGAAGTCGGAAGGGTTAGAGATCCCGGGACACTCAATCAGCCCCAGCATTTT. It specifies CASSEVGRVRDPGTLNQPQHF.

The chain couples TRBV14 to TRBJ1-2; D unclear. CDR3 size: 14 residues. The V end was cut by 4 bases, the J end by 3 bases, with 12 bases between. Germline V gene sequence: CDR1 SGHDN, CDR2 FVKESK. The CDR3 bases are TGTGCCAGCAGCCTCTCGGGAATGGACTATGGCTACACCTTC. Its protein is CASSLSGMDYGYTF.

V gene TRBV5-1 combines with J gene TRBJ2-3; TRBD2 might be the D (6 bases). This CDR3 is built from 15 residues. Germline-derived CDR1 and CDR2 are SGHRS and YFSETQ. Deletions cut 7 bases from V and 0 bases from J, with 15 bases between. The CDR3 nucleotides are TGCGCCAGCCGGAGGGGCGTTCCTAGCACAGATACGCAGTATTTT. Its translation: CASRRGVPSTDTQYF.

The chain employs TRBV9 and TRBJ1-2; 9 bases are a match to TRBD1. This CDR3 contains 14 residues. With 3 bases clipped from V and 7 bases from J, the junction kept 7 bases outside the gene matches. CDR1 and CDR2 (germline): SGDLS, YYNGEE. CDR3 coding DNA: TGTGCCAGCAGCGAGACAGGGGGACTGGGTGGCTACACCTTC. This encodes CASSETGGLGGYTF.

The J gene is TRBJ1-3, the V gene TRBV13, with TRBD1 as a possible D gene (5 bases). V was clipped by 5 bases and J by 1 base, with 15 bases between them. Germline assignment: CDR1 PRHDT and CDR2 FYEKMQ (reference sequence). There are 16 residues in the CDR3. The CDR3 reads CASSQRGGLSGNTIYF. DNA of the CDR3: TGTGCCAGCAGCCAGAGGGGAGGGCTGTCTGGAAACACCATATATTTT. Combining the CDR3 with reference TRBV13 and TRBJ1-3 gives the whole variable domain AAGVIQSPRHLIKEKRETATLKCYPIPRHDTVYWYQQGPGQDPQFLISFYEKMQSDKGSIPDRFSAQQFSDYHSELNMSSLELGDSALYFCASSQRGGLSGNTIYFGEGSWLTVV.

This sequence joins TRBV7-2 and TRBJ1-2, with TRBD1 identical over 8 bases. The CDR3 extends over 16 amino acids. Germline V gene sequence: CDR1 SGHTA, CDR2 FQGNSA. Trimming took 5 bases from V and 6 from J; bases not matched to a gene: 14. CDR3 amino acids: CASSSQKTGGADGYTF. In nucleotides, the CDR3 is TGTGCCAGCAGCAGTCAGAAAACAGGGGGGGCAGATGGCTACACCTTC. Full variable domain (remainder filled in from reference TRBV7-2 and TRBJ1-2): GAGVSQSPSNKVTEKGKDVELRCDPISGHTALYWYRQSLGQGLEFLIYFQGNSAPDKSGLPSDRFSAERTGGSVSTLTIQRTQQEDSAVYLCASSSQKTGGADGYTFGSGTRLTVV.

The V and J genes are TRBV30 and TRBJ2-3; D remains unclear. CDR3 length: 15 residues. Germline V gene data show CDR1 as GTSNPN and CDR2 as SVGIG (reference sequence). The V gene lost 4 bases and the J gene lost 4 bases, with 18 bases spanning the gap. CDR3 in DNA: TGTGCCTGGATGTATCTAGGTGATGTCCCAGATACGCAGTATTTT. Protein sequence: CAWMYLGDVPDTQYF.

The chain has TRBV7-6 and TRBJ2-5, with D tentatively TRBD2 (7 bases). The germline V and J ends were trimmed by 4 bases and 4 bases, with 19 bases remaining between them. CDR1 SGHVS and CDR2 FNYEAQ come from the germline V gene. The CDR3 runs to 16 residues. The chain's CDR3 is CASSSAGGGPGETQYF. DNA for the CDR3: TGTGCCAGCAGCTCCGCGGGCGGGGGCCCGGGAGAGACCCAGTACTTC. The full variable domain, its missing parts supplied by reference TRBV7-6 and TRBJ2-5, is GAGVSQSPRYKVTKRGQDVALRCDPISGHVSLYWYRQALGQGPEFLTYFNYEAQQDKSGLPNDRFSAERPEGSISTLTIQRTEQRDSAMYRCASSSAGGGPGETQYFGPGTRLLVL.

The rearrangement joins TRBV4-2 to TRBJ2-7, with 10 bases matching TRBD2. CDR3 length: 16 residues. In germline, CDR1 is LGHNA, CDR2 YNFKEQ. The J segment lost 3 bases and the V segment lost 4 bases, leaving 9 bases of the junction unmatched. The CDR3 bases are TGTGCCAGCAGCCGGATAGGACTAGCGGAAGTCTACGAGCAGTACTTC. Its translation: CASSRIGLAEVYEQYF.

As for this clone: Distinct nucleotide sequences in the sample also encode this CDR3. The genes are TRBV7-3 and TRBJ2-1; 8 positions match TRBD2. The CDR3 length is 15 residues. The germline V gene has CDR1 SGHTA and CDR2 FQGTGA. V shed 5 bases, J shed 4 bases, and the junction held 7 bases outside the gene matches. In nucleotides, the CDR3 is TGTGCCAGCAGCCCCACTAGCGGATCATACAATGAGCAGTTCTTC. Its protein product is CASSPTSGSYNEQFF.

A remark on this clone: In this CDR3 the conserved last residue, phenylalanine or tryptophan, is missing, so a read error is likely. The chain combines TRBV5-6 with TRBJ1-1, with 7 positions matching TRBD1. From germline, CDR1 is SGHDT and CDR2 YYEEEE. The CDR3 is 14 residues long. The V and J ends lost 3 bases and 5 bases, in that order; junction bases with no gene match: 7. CDR3 residues: CASSSTGLGTEAFL. The CDR3 nucleotides read TGTGCCAGCAGCTCGACAGGGCTGGGGACTGAAGCTTTCCTT.

The rearrangement uses TRBV19 and TRBJ2-1; D not resolved. This CDR3 contains 13 residues. V lost 4 bases, J lost 5 bases, and 9 bases lay in between. Germline values: CDR1 LNHDA, CDR2 SQIVND (reference sequence). CDR3 nucleotides: TGTGCCAGTAGTACCTTAACAAACAATGAGCAGTTCTTC. Its protein product is CASSTLTNNEQFF.

This chain connects TRBV5-1 to TRBJ1-2, with 7 bases identical to TRBD1. CDR3 length: 16 amino acids. Germline CDR1 and CDR2: SGHRS and YFSETQ. V was clipped by 2 bases and J by 8 bases; unmatched bases: 15. The CDR3 coding sequence is TGCGCCAGCAGCTTACATCAGCGGGGGACAGATGGGGGCTACACCTTC. Translation: CASSLHQRGTDGGYTF.

V usage is TRBV12-3 or TRBV12-4 and J usage is TRBJ1-2; TRBD1 matches at 7 bases. The V gene end was trimmed by 6 bases and the J gene end by 8 bases; junction bases not matched to a gene: 9. This CDR3 has 13 residues. In DNA, the CDR3 is TGTGCCAGCAGACCACAGGGGTCTGGGGGCTACACCTTC. It translates to CASRPQGSGGYTF.

V usage is TRBV29-1 and J usage is TRBJ1-6, with D maybe TRBD1 (5 bases). Germline V CDR1 and CDR2: SQVTM, ANQGSEA. CDR3 size: 14 residues. The V end lost 7 bases, the J end lost 8 bases, and 18 bases lay between the germline ends. Here the CDR3 reads CSAKNGGEDSPLHF. The CDR3 nucleotides read TGCAGCGCCAAAAACGGGGGGGAAGATTCACCCCTCCACTTT.

This clone came up once. This sequence joins TRBV9 and TRBJ1-1, with 7 bases identical to TRBD1. Germline-derived CDR1 and CDR2 are SGDLS and YYNGEE. The V and J ends lost 3 bases and 5 bases, in that order; junction bases with no gene match: 7. This CDR3 has 14 residues. The CDR3 sequence: CASSAQTGQTEAFF. DNA for the CDR3: TGTGCCAGCAGCGCCCAGACAGGGCAAACTGAAGCTTTCTTT.

V is TRBV7-9 and J is TRBJ2-3, with 7 bases aligning to TRBD1. Germline V gives CDR1 SEHNR, CDR2 FQNEAQ (reference sequence). The CDR3 spans 17 residues. V was pared by 5 bases and J by 5 bases, with 16 bases of the junction left unmatched. The CDR3 DNA reads TGTGCCAGCAGCCCGGAGCAGGGGGTATATGGCGGAGATACGCAGTATTTT. This translates into CASSPEQGVYGGDTQYF. The variable domain in full, completed from reference TRBV7-9 and TRBJ2-3, reads DTGVSQNPRHKITKRGQNVTFRCDPISEHNRLYWYRQTLGQGPEFLTYFQNEAQLEKSRLLSDRFSAERPKGSFSTLEIQRTEQGDSAMYLCASSPEQGVYGGDTQYFGPGTRLTVL.

This rearrangement joins TRBV6-5 to TRBJ2-7, with D possibly being TRBD2 (6 bases). Germline-derived CDR1 and CDR2 are MNHEY and SVGAGI. The CDR3 consists of 15 residues. V gave up 6 bases and J gave up 2 bases, with 17 bases separating them. The CDR3 region has the DNA TGTGCCAGCAGGAAAGGCGGGACCGCCGCCTACGAGCAGTACTTC. Its protein product is CASRKGGTAAYEQYF.

The chain combines TRBV6-5 with TRBJ1-1; 7 bases fit TRBD1. CDR3 length: 14 amino acids. The ends lost 5 bases at V and 6 bases at J; junction bases unmatched: 9. Per the germline V gene, CDR1 is MNHEY and CDR2 is SVGAGI. CDR3 region: CASSHDRVKPEAFF. DNA for the CDR3: TGTGCCAGCAGTCACGACAGGGTTAAACCTGAAGCTTTCTTT.

A word on this clone: One end of the junction does not line up with germline, which may come from a read error. The V and J genes are TRBV28 and TRBJ2-4; D gene ambiguous. This CDR3 spans 12 amino acids. CDR1 is MDHEN and CDR2 is SYDVKM in the germline V gene. CDR3 region: CATHGLGSQGSF. DNA for the CDR3: TGTGCCACCCATGGTTTGGGCAGTCAAGGCAGTTTC.

This rearrangement joins TRBV6-4 to TRBJ2-1; 7 bases match TRBD1. This CDR3 contains 16 residues. V was clipped by 5 bases and J by 4 bases; unmatched bases: 11. The V gene's germline CDR1 is MRHNA and CDR2 SNTAGT. In DNA, the CDR3 is TGTGCCAGCAGTCGTCAAACCGGGACAGAGTACAATGAGCAGTTCTTC. Amino acid sequence: CASSRQTGTEYNEQFF.

The CDR3 DNA reads as TGTGCCATCAGTGACCCCGGGAAAAAACCCTCCGAGCAGTACTTC. Translating it yields CAISDPGKKPSEQYF. The V and J genes are TRBV10-3 and TRBJ2-7; D perhaps matches TRBD2 (5 bases). The CDR3 contains 15 residues. Germline V CDR1 and CDR2: ENHRY, SYGVKD. Deletions cut 3 bases from V and 6 bases from J, with 18 bases between.

The chain combines TRBV3-1 (or the pseudogene TRBV3-2) with TRBJ1-6; no clear D. Per germline, CDR1 LGHDT and CDR2 YNNKEL (reference sequence). The CDR3 has 14 residues. The V and J ends lost 1 base and 7 bases respectively, with 8 bases between them. The DNA of the CDR3 is TGTGCCAGCAGCCAAGTTCTTGGCAATTCACCCCTCCACTTT. This gives the protein CASSQVLGNSPLHF.

The chain combines TRBV7-2 with TRBJ2-1, with 13 bases that match TRBD2. The ends lost 5 bases at V and 6 bases at J; junction bases unmatched: 4. Per the germline V gene, CDR1 is SGHTA and CDR2 is FQGNSA. The CDR3 is 15 amino acids. CDR3 sequence: CASSTGLAGLNEQFF. The CDR3 nucleotides are TGTGCCAGCAGCACGGGACTAGCGGGACTCAATGAGCAGTTCTTC.

The chain couples TRBV19 to TRBJ1-5, with unresolved D. The CDR3 runs to 15 residues. Trimming shortened V by 7 bases and J by 0 bases, and 13 bases separated the two germline ends. Germline values: CDR1 LNHDA, CDR2 SQIVND (reference sequence). CDR3 protein: CASKEGPYSNQPQHF. In nucleotides, the CDR3 is TGTGCCAGTAAGGAGGGCCCCTATAGCAATCAGCCCCAGCATTTT.

In this sample, this clone turned up once. The chain employs TRBV7-9 and TRBJ1-5; 11 bases are a match to TRBD1. The CDR3 sequence is 14 residues long. Looked up from germline, CDR1 is SEHNR and CDR2 is FQNEAQ (reference sequence). The ends lost 5 bases at V and 7 bases at J; junction bases unmatched: 4. The CDR3 region has the DNA TGTGCCAGCAGCCCGGGACAGGGGGTACAGCCCCAGCATTTT. Amino acid sequence: CASSPGQGVQPQHF.

The V gene is TRBV24-1, the J gene TRBJ2-5, with TRBD2 identical over 8 bases. Germline V gene lookup returns CDR1 KGHDR and CDR2 SFDVKD. V shed 5 bases and J 1 base; nucleotides not matched to a gene: 5. CDR3 length: 15 amino acids. The CDR3 here is CATSAATSGQETQYF. The DNA for the CDR3 is TGTGCCACCAGTGCTGCCACTAGCGGCCAAGAGACCCAGTACTTC.

The V gene is TRBV19, the J gene TRBJ2-1, with TRBD2 matching over 7 bases. After removal of 1 base from V and 6 bases from J, the junction contained 6 bases not matched to a gene. The CDR3 loop spans 15 amino acids. The germline gives CDR1 LNHDA, CDR2 SQIVND (reference sequence). CDR3 sequence reads: CASSIGSSGLNEQFF. The CDR3 nucleotides read TGTGCCAGTAGTATAGGTTCTAGCGGCCTCAATGAGCAGTTCTTC.

The chain employs TRBV30 and TRBJ1-2; 10 bases match TRBD1. Germline CDR1 and CDR2: GTSNPN and SVGIG (reference sequence). The CDR3 contains 14 residues. V lost 2 bases and J lost 3; bases outside the gene matches: 3. CDR3 in DNA: TGTGCCTGGAGTAGACAGGGGGCGGACTATGGCTACACCTTC. It specifies CAWSRQGADYGYTF.